This is a list of T cell receptor beta chains from one sample in a study of beta chain features in type 1 diabetes. Assay: immunoSEQ multiplex PCR; the TCRdb copy retains only in-frame clones and omits some. The sample lists some 290,000 clones; 24% were seen once. The material sequenced was naive CD4+ T cells from blood. The source of these receptors is a woman aged 25 to 45 with type 1 diabetes. The CDR3 runs from the conserved cysteine through the conserved F or W. D genes are given only for firm matches. Some rows have no size entry. The others give once, few or many, or a class for an expanded clone.

j_gene,v_gene,d_gene,abundance,CDR3nt,CDR3aa
TRBJ2-3,TRBV5-1,-,-,TGCGCCAGCAGCTTTGACTCCAAAAGCACAGATACGCAGTATTTT,CASSFDSKSTDTQYF
TRBJ2-7,TRBV28,-,-,TGTGCCAGCAGTTTACCAGGGGCGCCCTACGAGCAGTACTTC,CASSLPGAPYEQYF
TRBJ2-5,TRBV4-1,TRBD2,once,TGCGCCAGCAGCCCTCCGGGGGGAGAGACCCAGTACTTC,CASSPPGGETQYF
TRBJ2-1,TRBV5-1,TRBD2,-,TGCGCCAGCAGCGCCTTTCTAGCGGATTCTTACAATGAGCAGTTCTTC,CASSAFLADSYNEQFF
TRBJ2-7,TRBV5-1,-,-,TGCGCCAGCAGCTTGGATCGCTACGAGCAGTACTTC,CASSLDRYEQYF
TRBJ1-2,TRBV4-1,-,-,TGCGCCAGCAGCCAAGGCCGAGATCCGAGCTATGGCTACACCTTC,CASSQGRDPSYGYTF
TRBJ1-2,TRBV7-2,-,-,TGTGCCAGCAGCTTAGCAGGGGCGGTTGGCTACACCTTC,CASSLAGAVGYTF
TRBJ2-7,TRBV5-1,-,few,TGCGCCAGTGGACAGCAAGGTACCTACGAGCAGTACTTC,CASGQQGTYEQYF
TRBJ2-5,TRBV28,TRBD2,-,TGTGCCAGCAGTTTTGTCGCGGGGCTAGCGGGAGCAGAGACCCAGTACTTC,CASSFVAGLAGAETQYF
TRBJ2-2,TRBV4-2,-,few,TGTGCCAGCAGCCTCCCGGAATGGAGCTCGGACACCGGGGAGCTGTTTTTT,CASSLPEWSSDTGELFF
TRBJ2-7,TRBV29-1,-,few,TGCAGCGTTTTGAGGCAGGGAATAGAGTACGAGCAGTACTTC,CSVLRQGIEYEQYF
TRBJ2-1,TRBV28,TRBD1,-,TGTGCCAGCAGGGGTTCCGGGACAGGATACAATGAGCAGTTCTTC,CASRGSGTGYNEQFF
TRBJ1-5,TRBV11-2,-,once,TGTGCCAGCAGCTTAGACGGGAGGGTTAATCAGCCCCAGCATTTT,CASSLDGRVNQPQHF
TRBJ2-1,TRBV14,-,few,TGTGCCAGCAGCCGTTCCGCGGGGGCGAATGAGCAGTTCTTC,CASSRSAGANEQFF
TRBJ2-1,TRBV11-2,-,-,TGTGCCAGCAGCTCCCCGAGCGGGAAGGGGGGTGAGCAGTTCTTC,CASSSPSGKGGEQFF
TRBJ1-2,TRBV5-1,-,-,TGCGCCAGCAGCTTGTACGGTGGCGACGTGGGCAACACCTTC,CASSLYGGDVGNTF
TRBJ2-2,TRBV30,-,few,TGTGCCTGGAGCCCGGGATTAGGGACCGGGGAGCTGTTTTTT,CAWSPGLGTGELFF
TRBJ1-1,TRBV29-1,-,-,TGCAGCGTTGAATACAAACGGGGTGATGAAGCTTTCTTT,CSVEYKRGDEAFF
TRBJ1-5,TRBV30,-,-,TGTGCCTGGAGCTTCGACGGGAACAATCAGCCCCAGCATTTT,CAWSFDGNNQPQHF
TRBJ2-5,TRBV5-1,TRBD1,few,TGCGCCAGCAGCTTCGACAGGGGACAAGAGACCCAGTACTTC,CASSFDRGQETQYF
TRBJ1-2,TRBV9,TRBD1,-,TGTGCCAGCAGCGTAGAAGCAGGGGGCCGTGGCTACACCTTC,CASSVEAGGRGYTF
TRBJ1-1,TRBV29-1,TRBD1,few,TGCAGCGTTGACCGCCCCGACAGGGGACACACTGAAGCTTTCTTT,CSVDRPDRGHTEAFF
TRBJ1-1,TRBV29-1,-,few,TGCAGCGTTACGGAGGCCTACACTGAAGCTTTCTTT,CSVTEAYTEAFF
TRBJ2-3,TRBV5-4,-,-,TGTGCCAGCAGCTTGGGTGGGAGAGGCACAGATACGCAGTATTTT,CASSLGGRGTDTQYF
TRBJ2-5,TRBV6-1,-,-,TGTGCCAGCAGCGTAACACAGGCAGAGACCCAGTACTTC,CASSVTQAETQYF